This T cell receptor beta chain is from a study of T cell responses to AZD1222 COVID-19 vaccine. CDR1 is SGHNT, CDR2 YYREEE, per germline (reference sequence). The CDR3 spans 14 residues. After removal of 4 bases from V and 3 bases from J, the junction contained 6 bases not matched to a gene. Clones were read by immunoSEQ multiplex PCR, and TCRdb kept only the in-frame ones, dropping some. The repertoire has approximately 130,000 clones, roughly 90% of them found once; the top ten carry 0.85% to 1.3%. The sequenced sample was peripheral blood, obtained on day 0 of AZD1222 vaccination. This TCR came from an adult in good health. The chain combines TRBV5-4 with TRBJ2-5; the match to TRBD1 covers 7 bases. The chain's CDR3 is CASSPRDSKETQYF. The DNA of the CDR3 is TGTGCCAGCAGCCCAAGGGACAGTAAAGAGACCCAGTACTTC.